The 8 T cell receptor beta chains in this list originate from one sample, sequenced in a study of identical twins. Using its own MiXCR run on the 5' RACE reads, TCRdb lists one record per CDR3 protein. The data hold 750,000 to 950,000 distinct CDR3 sequences, with roughly an eighth observed a single time. The same sample was also studied in work on yellow fever vaccine responses in identical twins.

The sample was PBMCs. Receptor source: a woman under 30 in good health.

This clonotype showed up many times. This chain uses TRBV29-1 with TRBJ2-5; D is perhaps TRBD2 (5 bases). The CDR3 spans 13 residues. Trimming removed 6 bases from V and 2 bases from J, with 13 bases in between. CDR1 and CDR2 (germline): SQVTM, ANQGSEA. The CDR3 DNA reads TGCAGCGTCGGCCGGGGTCTACAAGAGACCCAGTACTTC. Protein sequence: CSVGRGLQETQYF.

This clonotype has a count of ten or more. The CDR3 DNA follows: TGTGCCAGCAGCCCGGCGGGCTCTAACTATGGCTACACCTTC. Translating it yields CASSPAGSNYGYTF. The V gene is TRBV18, the J gene TRBJ1-2; D remains ambiguous. This CDR3 is built from 14 residues. Germline loops: CDR1 KGHSH, CDR2 LQKENI. The V end lost 8 bases, the J end lost 0 bases, and 13 bases lay between the germline ends.

The chain is built from TRBV29-1 and TRBJ1-1; 8 nucleotides align to TRBD1. The CDR3 loop spans 13 amino acids. J gave up 4 bases and V 8 bases, and 9 bases lay outside the gene matches. Germline V gene sequence: CDR1 SQVTM, CDR2 ANQGSEA. The CDR3 region is CSFSAGGVTEAFF. The CDR3 bases are TGCAGCTTCTCAGCAGGGGGCGTCACTGAAGCTTTCTTT.

V usage is TRBV20-1 and J usage is TRBJ2-5, with D hard to call. From germline, CDR1 is DFQATT and CDR2 SNEGSKA (reference sequence). This CDR3 is built from 12 residues. Trimming removed 1 base at V and 5 bases at J, with 8 bases between. CDR3 DNA: TGCAGTGCTAGAGGGCCCCCGGAGACCCAGTACTTC. This translates into CSARGPPETQYF.

The chain uses TRBV11-2 and TRBJ2-1; D is perhaps TRBD2 (6 bases). Germline lookup yields CDR1 SGHAT and CDR2 FQNNGV. The CDR3 spans 17 residues. Deletions cut 5 bases from V and 2 bases from J, with 19 bases between. The CDR3 loop is CASSPRAGGSTYNEQFF. CDR3 sequence (DNA): TGTGCCAGCAGCCCCCGGGCCGGGGGATCGACCTACAATGAGCAGTTCTTC.

This clonotype showed up just a few times. This chain uses TRBV27 with TRBJ2-1; a weak D match, TRBD2 (5 bases). The V end was cut by 11 bases, the J end by 0 bases, with 14 bases between. The CDR3 totals 14 residues. Germline lookup yields CDR1 MNHEY and CDR2 SMNVEV (reference sequence). The CDR3 is CAAGGGNSYNEQFF. The CDR3 DNA reads as TGTGCCGCCGGAGGAGGAAACTCCTACAATGAGCAGTTCTTC.

The rearrangement links TRBV20-1 to TRBJ1-1, with 9 bases matching TRBD1. CDR3 length: 13 residues. The V gene's germline CDR1 is DFQATT and CDR2 SNEGSKA (reference sequence). Losses at the gene ends were 6 bases for V and 3 bases for J; bases not matched to a gene: 5. The DNA of the CDR3 is TGCAGTGCCCCCGGGACAGGGTACACTGAAGCTTTCTTT. Its translation: CSAPGTGYTEAFF.

This rearrangement joins TRBV29-1 to TRBJ2-5; perhaps TRBD1 as D (8 bases). With 4 bases removed from V and 5 bases from J, the gap between germline ends came to 20 bases. This CDR3 contains 15 residues. Germline V gene lookup returns CDR1 SQVTM and CDR2 ANQGSEA. The CDR3 DNA sequence: TGCAGCGTTGTAAGAACAGGGGGGGACGTTGAGACCCAGTACTTC. This encodes CSVVRTGGDVETQYF.